This is a list of T cell receptor beta chains from one sample in a study of blood T cell repertoires in COVID-19. TCRdb's copy holds only in-frame clones and misses some; the assay was immunoSEQ multiplex PCR. This repertoire shows around 700,000 clones, about 90% found once; its top ten account for over 0.2%. Sequencing was carried out using peripheral blood. These receptors were collected from a woman between 18 and 30 years old with acute or convalescent COVID-19. Both conserved end residues are part of each CDR3. D genes are given only for firm matches. Size values are once, few and many counts, or a class for expanded clones, and some rows have none.

. TRBJ2-7 . TRBV24-1 TGTGCCACCAGTGACACTGCCCGGGGATACTTCTACGAGCAGTACTTC CATSDTARGYFYEQYF
. TRBJ2-2 . TRBV4-1 TGCGCCAGCAGGGAGACTCCAAACACCGGGGAGCTGTTTTTT CASRETPNTGELFF
. TRBJ2-1 TRBD2 TRBV9 TGTGCCAGCAGCGTACTAGCGGGGGGGCCTCGCAATGAGCAGTTCTTC CASSVLAGGPRNEQFF
. TRBJ2-1 . TRBV27 TGTGCCAGCAGTTTATGGGGACCGGGACTAGAGGGGGCCGGCAATGAGCAGTTCTTC CASSLWGPGLEGAGNEQFF
. TRBJ1-2 TRBD1 TRBV2 TGTGCCAGCAGTCAGACAGGGGGAGATGGCTACACCTTC CASSQTGGDGYTF
. TRBJ1-2 . TRBV5-1 TGCGCCAGCAGCTTGGCCCAGGGAGGGACTAACTATGGCTACACCTTC CASSLAQGGTNYGYTF
. TRBJ1-2 TRBD1 TRBV15 TGTGCCACCAGCAGAGAGAGAGTCCAGGGGGTGGGTGGCTACACCTTC CATSRERVQGVGGYTF
. TRBJ1-5 . TRBV19 TGTGCCAGTAGTATAGATCCAGATCCCTATCAGCCCCAGCATTTT CASSIDPDPYQPQHF
. TRBJ2-4 TRBD1 TRBV6-5 TGTGCCAGCAGTCCGGGACAGCCTGGCATTCAGTACTTC CASSPGQPGIQYF
. TRBJ2-5 TRBD1 TRBV2 TGTGCCAGCACGAGGGGGCAAGGAGAGACCCAGTACTTC CASTRGQGETQYF
. TRBJ1-2 . TRBV3-1/TRBV3-2 TGTGCCAGCAGCCAAGAAGGCAGGATCGACGACTATGGCTACACCTTC CASSQEGRIDDYGYTF
. TRBJ2-5 . TRBV13 TGTGCCAGCAGCTTAGGGACACAGGAGACCCAGTACTTC CASSLGTQETQYF
. TRBJ2-1 TRBD2 TRBV3-1/TRBV3-2 TGTGCCAGCAGCCAAGACCGGGGGGAGTACAATGAGCAGTTCTTC CASSQDRGEYNEQFF
. TRBJ2-7 TRBD1 TRBV25-1 TGTGCCAGCAGTGGGGTGGACAGGGTAAAGCAAGAGCAGTACTTC CASSGVDRVKQEQYF
. TRBJ1-2 TRBD1 TRBV28 TGTGCCAGCAGTTTAATTAGCGGGACAGCCTCTAACTATGGCTACACCTTC CASSLISGTASNYGYTF
once TRBJ2-7 . TRBV24-1 TGTGCCCCCGCCGGTTTACGGGGGGCCTCCTACGAGCAGTACTTC CAPAGLRGASYEQYF
. TRBJ1-2 . TRBV5-6 TGTGCCAGCAGCTTGTTGCGGGCGGTCTATGGCTACACCTTC CASSLLRAVYGYTF